Following are 29 T cell receptor beta chains from one sample sequenced in a study of T cell responses to AZD1222 COVID-19 vaccine. Using immunoSEQ multiplex PCR, the repertoire was profiled, and TCRdb retains in-frame clones only, with some absent. Of approximately 120,000 clones listed, 91% are singletons. Sample: peripheral blood, taken on day 0 of AZD1222 vaccination. Every receptor here comes from an adult in good health.

This clone was found once. The V gene is TRBV7-3, the J gene TRBJ1-1; D gene ambiguous. Trimming removed 3 bases from V and 0 bases from J, with 11 bases in between. The CDR3 loop spans 15 amino acids. CDR1 SGHTA and CDR2 FQGTGA come from the germline V gene. The CDR3 loop reads CASSLNGPLNTEAFF. As DNA, the CDR3 is TGTGCCAGCAGCTTGAACGGACCCCTGAACACTGAAGCTTTCTTT. The full variable domain, rest sourced from reference TRBV7-3 and TRBJ1-1, is GAGVSQTPSNKVTEKGKYVELRCDPISGHTALYWYRQSLGQGPEFLIYFQGTGAADDSGLPNDRFFAVRPEGSVSTLKIQRTERGDSAVYLCASSLNGPLNTEAFFGQGTRLTVV.

The chain is built from TRBV30 and TRBJ1-2, with D possibly TRBD1 on 6 matching bases. From germline, CDR1 is GTSNPN and CDR2 SVGIG (reference sequence). The CDR3 totals 14 residues. The ends were cut back, 5 bases at V and 0 bases at J, with 13 bases in the middle. The CDR3 DNA reads as TGTGCCTGGGACCAGGGGTCTACTAACTATGGCTACACCTTC. As protein: CAWDQGSTNYGYTF.

The chain joins TRBV19 to TRBJ2-1, with a tentative D call TRBD2 (5 bases). The CDR3 has 16 amino acids. The germline V gene has CDR1 LNHDA and CDR2 SQIVND (reference sequence). V gave up 1 base and J gave up 8 bases, with 18 bases separating them. CDR3 coding DNA: TGTGCCAGTAGTATAGCTACAACCCTGGCGAGGGATGAGCAGTTCTTC. Its translation is CASSIATTLARDEQFF.

This rearrangement joins TRBV27 to TRBJ1-1; D is possibly TRBD1 (5 bases). The germline CDR1 and CDR2 sequences are MNHEY and SMNVEV (reference sequence). V lost 7 bases to trimming and J lost 4 bases, with 13 bases between them. The CDR3 totals 13 residues. CDR3 coding DNA: TGTGCCAGCACTCCATGGGGGGGCACTGAAGCTTTCTTT. Its translation is CASTPWGGTEAFF.

This chain connects TRBV5-1 to TRBJ2-1, with 9 positions matching TRBD1. From germline, CDR1 is SGHRS and CDR2 YFSETQ. The length of the CDR3 is 16 residues. The J segment lost 1 base and the V segment lost 4 bases, leaving 6 bases of the junction unmatched. CDR3: CASSPGQGRSYNEQFF. As DNA, the CDR3 is TGCGCCAGCAGCCCTGGACAGGGGCGATCCTACAATGAGCAGTTCTTC.

The CDR3 DNA sequence: TGTGCCGGCCAAGGTGGCGGGGGGGCGGATACGCAGTATTTT. It encodes CAGQGGGGADTQYF. V usage is TRBV30 and J usage is TRBJ2-3; the match to TRBD2 covers 9 bases. The trim removed 8 bases at V and 6 bases at J, leaving 12 bases unmatched. The CDR3 loop spans 14 amino acids. Looked up from germline, CDR1 is GTSNPN and CDR2 is SVGIG (reference sequence).

The chain is built from TRBV4-3 and TRBJ2-3, with D hard to call. This CDR3 region has 13 residues. V was shortened by 0 bases and J by 5 bases, with 6 bases between the two germline ends. The germline gives CDR1 LGHNA, CDR2 YSLEER. The CDR3 sequence: CASSQDREDTQYF. Written as DNA, the CDR3 is TGCGCCAGCAGCCAAGATAGGGAAGATACGCAGTATTTT.

V gene TRBV2 combines with J gene TRBJ1-5; 7 bases are shared with TRBD1. Per the germline V gene, CDR1 is SNHLY and CDR2 is FYNNEI. The CDR3 is 15 amino acids. V dropped 8 bases and J dropped 0; count of bases not matched to a gene: 7. This chain's CDR3 is CASGRDRASNQPQHF. The CDR3 coding sequence is TGTGCCAGCGGCCGGGACAGAGCTAGCAATCAGCCCCAGCATTTT.

The V call is TRBV1, the J call TRBJ2-1; the table names TRBD2, a call not compared with the DNA. TRBV1 is termed a pseudogene. The CDR3 is 17 amino acids. The CDR3 DNA sequence: TGCACCAGCAGCCAATACGGGCCCGGTCCCAGGACTCATGAGCAGTTCTTC. Its translation is CTSSQYGPGPRTHEQFF.

This clone was detected once. This specimen includes other DNA sequences encoding the same CDR3. The chain links TRBV6-5 to TRBJ1-6; D is ambiguous. From germline, CDR1 is MNHEY and CDR2 SVGAGI. V was cut by 2 bases and J by 0 bases, with 5 bases left in between. The CDR3 is 15 amino acids. CDR3 protein: CASSYLSSYNSPLHF. The CDR3 nucleotides are TGTGCCAGCAGTTACCTCAGCTCCTATAATTCACCCCTCCACTTT.

The chain recombines TRBV19 with TRBJ1-5, with no clear D. V dropped 2 bases and J dropped 6 bases, with 8 bases sitting between them. The CDR3 runs 13 residues. Germline V lookup: CDR1 LNHDA, CDR2 SQIVND (reference sequence). The CDR3 region is CASSIFQSQPQHF. CDR3 coding DNA: TGTGCCAGTAGTATATTTCAAAGTCAGCCCCAGCATTTT.

The V call is TRBV6-5, the J call TRBJ2-5, with D uncertain. Trimming took off 1 base at V and 5 bases at J, with 11 bases between the two ends. This CDR3 is 14 amino acids long. In germline, CDR1 is MNHEY, CDR2 SVGAGI. The CDR3 DNA sequence: TGTGCCAGCAGTTACTTCACTTCCGGGGAGACCCAGTACTTC. Its translation is CASSYFTSGETQYF.

This chain connects TRBV6-5 to TRBJ1-2; 7 bases match TRBD1. The CDR3 covers 14 residues. V was pared by 5 bases and J by 8 bases, with 11 bases of the junction left unmatched. Germline V lookup: CDR1 MNHEY, CDR2 SVGAGI. DNA of the CDR3: TGTGCCAGCAGTCAACAGGGGACGGAGAAGGGCTACACCTTC. It yields the protein CASSQQGTEKGYTF.

V and J are TRBV4-3 and TRBJ1-5; perhaps TRBD1 as D (5 bases). Germline V gene lookup returns CDR1 LGHNA and CDR2 YSLEER. CDR3 length: 15 residues. V gave up 3 bases and J gave up 2 bases, with 11 bases separating them. The CDR3 DNA reads TGCGCCAGCAGCCAGGGCCTCAGGGGCAATCAGCCCCAGCATTTT. Residues: CASSQGLRGNQPQHF.

This rearrangement joins TRBV5-1 to TRBJ1-1; D is uncertain. The CDR3 has 15 amino acids. V was clipped by 4 bases and J by 0 bases, with 13 bases between them. Per germline, CDR1 SGHRS and CDR2 YFSETQ. As DNA, the CDR3 is TGCGCCAGCAGCCCCCAGACGGCGATGAACACTGAAGCTTTCTTT. This codes for CASSPQTAMNTEAFF.

This rearrangement joins TRBV19 to TRBJ1-5, with TRBD1 matching over 10 bases. The CDR3 covers 16 residues. In germline, CDR1 is LNHDA, CDR2 SQIVND (reference sequence). V was pared by 6 bases and J by 1 base, with 6 bases of the junction left unmatched. CDR3 nucleotide sequence: TGTGCCAGTAGGGGACAGGGGATGGGCAGCAATCAGCCCCAGCATTTT. It yields the protein CASRGQGMGSNQPQHF.

V is TRBV3-1 (or the pseudogene TRBV3-2) and J is TRBJ1-2; possible D gene TRBD1, 5 bases. The CDR3 covers 13 residues. The V and J ends lost 5 bases and 8 bases respectively, with 15 bases between them. Germline CDR1 reads LGHDT; CDR2 reads YNNKEL (reference sequence). The CDR3 spells CASSKGSFEGYTF. The DNA of the CDR3 is TGTGCCAGCAGCAAGGGGAGCTTCGAGGGCTACACCTTC.

The gene calls are TRBV20-1 and TRBJ2-7; 13 nucleotides match TRBD2. V lost 3 bases, J lost 5 bases, and 7 bases stayed unmatched. Germline CDR1 DFQATT, CDR2 SNEGSKA (reference sequence). The CDR3 extends over 15 amino acids. In DNA, the CDR3 is TGCAGTGCTAGTTCACTAGCGGGAGGGCCGAACGAGCAGTACTTC. Its translation is CSASSLAGGPNEQYF.

This clone was detected once. This chain links TRBV12-3 or TRBV12-4 with TRBJ1-5, with D perhaps TRBD1 (5 bases). Trimming took off 7 bases at V and 4 bases at J, with 11 bases between the two ends. CDR3 length: 13 residues. CDR3 loop: CASNLGGNQPQHF. The CDR3 DNA follows: TGTGCCAGCAACTTGGGGGGAAATCAGCCCCAGCATTTT.

This chain connects TRBV7-8 to TRBJ2-3, with D possibly being TRBD1 or TRBD2 (6 bases each). The CDR3 contains 19 residues. Germline lookup yields CDR1 SGHVS and CDR2 FQNEAQ. Between the trimmed V and J ends, which lost 2 bases and 5 bases, there was a span of 26 bases. In DNA form, the CDR3 reads TGTGCCAGCAGCTTACTTCCCCCAAGAACAGGGAGGCTTGAAGATACGCAGTATTTT. Translation gives CASSLLPPRTGRLEDTQYF.

The chain couples TRBV7-8 to TRBJ1-1; tentative D call: TRBD1 (5 bases). The CDR3 has 16 residues. Germline V CDR1 and CDR2: SGHVS, FQNEAQ. Deletions cut 1 base from V and 0 bases from J, with 12 bases between. The CDR3 DNA is TGTGCCAGCAGCTTAGGGGGGTGGGCTATGAACACTGAAGCTTTCTTT. Protein product: CASSLGGWAMNTEAFF.

CDR3 coding DNA: TGCGCCAGCAGCTCCGGACAGGGGTACAATGAGCAGTTCTTC. Amino acid sequence: CASSSGQGYNEQFF. The rearrangement uses TRBV5-1 and TRBJ2-1, with 9 bases matching TRBD1. The CDR3 extends over 14 amino acids. Germline V lookup: CDR1 SGHRS, CDR2 YFSETQ. J was trimmed by 4 bases and V by 3 bases; bases with no gene match: 2.

The rearrangement links TRBV7-9 to TRBJ1-4, with D perhaps matching TRBD1 (6 bases). The V end lost 5 bases, the J end lost 8 bases, and 18 bases lay between the germline ends. CDR3 size: 15 residues. CDR1 SEHNR and CDR2 FQNEAQ come from the germline V gene (reference sequence). The CDR3 DNA is TGTGCCAGCAGCCCAAACAGGGTTCGTGTAGAAAAACTGTTTTTT. This sequence encodes CASSPNRVRVEKLFF.

The chain uses TRBV3-1 (or the pseudogene TRBV3-2) and TRBJ1-1; D is uncertain. Deletions cut 1 base from V and 11 bases from J, with 11 bases between. In germline, CDR1 is LGHDT, CDR2 YNNKEL (reference sequence). This CDR3 contains 12 residues. CDR3 DNA: TGTGCCAGCAGCCAAGCGGGCCGGGAGGCTTTCTTT. Its translation: CASSQAGREAFF.

The rearrangement links TRBV30 to TRBJ1-6; tentatively, D is TRBD1 (6 bases). Looked up from germline, CDR1 is GTSNPN and CDR2 is SVGIG (reference sequence). V dropped 2 bases and J dropped 11 bases, with 10 bases sitting between them. The CDR3 has 12 amino acids. The CDR3 spells CAWSSPGAPLHF. The DNA of the CDR3 is TGTGCCTGGAGTTCACCAGGGGCACCCCTCCACTTT.

The chain is built from TRBV4-3 and TRBJ2-5, with D tentatively TRBD1 (5 bases). This CDR3 is built from 15 residues. Germline V lookup: CDR1 LGHNA, CDR2 YSLEER. V gave up 4 bases and J gave up 5 bases, with 17 bases separating them. The CDR3 DNA follows: TGCGCCAGCAGCCCCCTCTATCAGGGTGGTGAGACCCAGTACTTC. It specifies CASSPLYQGGETQYF.

This chain links TRBV4-2 with TRBJ1-1; D may be TRBD1 (5 bases). V was trimmed by 3 bases and J by 6 bases, leaving 11 bases between them. The CDR3 is 13 residues long. Germline V gene data show CDR1 as LGHNA and CDR2 as YNFKEQ. The CDR3 nucleotides are TGTGCCAGCAGCCAGGGAGACAGAGCTGAAGCTTTCTTT. This gives the protein CASSQGDRAEAFF.

The gene calls are TRBV3-1 (or the pseudogene TRBV3-2) and TRBJ1-5; a possible D gene is TRBD1 (5 bases). CDR3 size: 12 residues. The germline CDR1 and CDR2 sequences are LGHDT and YNNKEL (reference sequence). V was clipped by 10 bases and J by 3 bases, with 10 bases between them. This CDR3 reads CATGGLNQPQHF. The CDR3 DNA reads as TGTGCCACGGGGGGTCTCAATCAGCCCCAGCATTTT.

The chain couples TRBV3-1 (or the pseudogene TRBV3-2) to TRBJ1-2; 7 bases are a match to TRBD1. The germline gives CDR1 LGHDT, CDR2 YNNKEL (reference sequence). J gave up 4 bases and V 7 bases, and 6 bases lay outside the gene matches. This CDR3 region has 13 residues. CDR3 bases: TGTGCCAGCAACTCGGGGGACAGCTATGGCTACACCTTC. Protein sequence: CASNSGDSYGYTF.